This TCR beta chain was obtained from a study of T-cell memory formation after mild COVID-19. General study points: CD4+ contracting clones were mainly CM and EM; CD8+ ones, EMRA.

In this sample, this clonotype turned up a few times. Its target is unknown. TCRdb reprocessed the 5' RACE reads with MiXCR, giving one entry per CDR3 protein. Here the sample spans 470,000 or so distinct CDR3 sequences, around a sixth being singletons. This CDR3 has 13 amino acids. Looked up from germline, CDR1 is SGHTA and CDR2 is FQGNSA. V was shortened by 4 bases and J by 3 bases, with 9 bases between the two germline ends. Sequenced material: PBMCs or a T cell subset sorted from them (not recorded which). The TCR sequence derives from an adult woman who had mild COVID-19 (a few samples of this study predate the infection). Cell type and time point are not known. The V and J genes are TRBV7-2 and TRBJ1-2; maybe TRBD1 (6 bases). As DNA, the CDR3 is TGTGCCAGCAGCTCCAGGGGCTACTATGGCTACACCTTC. Translating gives CASSSRGYYGYTF.